The 23 T cell receptor beta chains reported below all come from one sample, sequenced in a study of beta chain features in type 1 diabetes. Sequencing targeted expressed TCRB transcripts, as all isolated RNA had been reverse transcribed. TCRdb keeps only in-frame clones here, not all; method: immunoSEQ multiplex PCR. This table has about 740,000 clones, under 15% appearing once. These TCRs' antigens remain unknown. Study-level results: A moderate, significant TCRB CDR3 shortening appeared in type 1 diabetes across four CD4+ subsets.

Sequenced: naive CD4+ T cells from blood. These receptors all come from a man younger than 35 with type 1 diabetes.

This clone turned up a few times. This CDR3 is also generated by other DNA sequences in the sample. The chain links TRBV29-1 to TRBJ1-3, with a possible D match to TRBD1 (5 bases). The CDR3 spans 12 residues. V was trimmed by 6 bases and J by 0 bases, leaving 6 bases between them. Germline-derived CDR1 and CDR2 are SQVTM and ANQGSEA. This CDR3 reads CSVGLSGNTIYF. The CDR3 region has the DNA TGCAGCGTGGGGCTCTCTGGAAACACCATATATTTT.

This clone has more than one count but fewer than ten. The rearrangement joins TRBV27 to TRBJ1-1; D unresolved. Between the trimmed V and J ends, which lost 5 bases and 1 base, there was a span of 11 bases. Germline CDR1 and CDR2: MNHEY and SMNVEV (reference sequence). The CDR3 extends over 14 amino acids. CDR3 sequence: CASSLNRGNTEAFF. Here the CDR3 DNA reads TGTGCCAGCAGTCTAAATCGGGGGAACACTGAAGCTTTCTTT.

This clone came up a few times. The chain couples TRBV14 to TRBJ2-7; D is perhaps TRBD1 (6 bases). CDR1 SGHDN and CDR2 FVKESK come from the germline V gene. Trimming pared 7 bases from V and 1 base from J, leaving 11 bases between. CDR3 length: 13 amino acids. In DNA form, the CDR3 reads TGTGCCAGCACACAGGGAAATTCCTACGAGCAGTACTTC. This gives the protein CASTQGNSYEQYF.

This clone was counted a few times. This chain links TRBV11-3 with TRBJ2-2, with no clear D. The ends were cut back, 7 bases at V and 6 bases at J, with 15 bases in the middle. Germline CDR1 and CDR2: SGHNT and YENEEA. The CDR3 runs to 14 residues. CDR3 coding DNA: TGTGCCAGCACCCCCCACTCTTTGGCCGGGGAGCTGTTTTTT. This translates into CASTPHSLAGELFF.

The chain employs TRBV10-3 and TRBJ2-1; TRBD1 matches 9 bases. V dropped 9 bases and J dropped 7; count of bases not matched to a gene: 10. The V gene's germline CDR1 is ENHRY and CDR2 SYGVKD. CDR3 length: 14 amino acids. The CDR3 region has the DNA TGTGCCATTCGGACAGGGGTTAGGGAAAATGAGCAGTTCTTC. Residues: CAIRTGVRENEQFF.

This clone was counted a few times. This sequence joins TRBV2 and TRBJ2-3, with D unclear. This CDR3 spans 13 amino acids. Trimming stripped 3 bases from V and 2 bases from J, with 6 bases between. CDR1 SNHLY and CDR2 FYNNEI come from the germline V gene. The CDR3 loop is CASSDYYTDTQYF. The CDR3 DNA sequence: TGTGCCAGCAGTGATTATTACACAGATACGCAGTATTTT.

This clone was detected only a few times. The J gene is TRBJ1-1, the V gene TRBV19; TRBD1 is a possible D gene (5 bases). Trimming cost V 2 bases and J 0 bases, with 10 bases left between them. The CDR3 is made up of 15 amino acids. CDR1 and CDR2 (germline): LNHDA, SQIVND (reference sequence). The CDR3 DNA reads TGTGCCAGTAGTATACGGGGCAGGGTGAACACTGAAGCTTTCTTT. This translates into CASSIRGRVNTEAFF.

This chain joins TRBV4-1 and TRBJ2-5; TRBD2 matches 8 bases. V shed 1 base, J shed 6 bases, and the junction held 4 bases outside the gene matches. This CDR3 has 14 amino acids. The germline V gene encodes CDR1 MGHRA and CDR2 YSYEKL. The CDR3: CASSQASGGKTQYF. The CDR3 DNA reads TGCGCCAGCAGCCAAGCATCGGGGGGGAAGACCCAGTACTTC.

In its sample, this clone was seen a few times. The V call is TRBV7-8, the J call TRBJ1-1, with a possible D match to TRBD1 (5 bases). CDR3 size: 14 residues. The V and J ends lost 1 base and 5 bases respectively, with 11 bases between them. Germline V gene data show CDR1 as SGHVS and CDR2 as FQNEAQ. CDR3 protein: CASSLGGARTEAFF. The CDR3 DNA sequence: TGTGCCAGCAGCTTAGGGGGCGCGCGAACTGAAGCTTTCTTT.

This clone was detected a few times. The chain carries TRBV7-2 and TRBJ2-3; 12 bases line up with TRBD2. After removal of 1 base from V and 4 bases from J, the junction contained 3 bases not matched to a gene. Germline lookup yields CDR1 SGHTA and CDR2 FQGNSA. The CDR3 has 16 amino acids. CDR3 bases: TGTGCCAGCAGCTTAGTGGCTAGCGGGGGGGCAGATACGCAGTATTTT. Residues: CASSLVASGGADTQYF. Drawing the rest from reference TRBV7-2 and TRBJ2-3, the complete variable domain is GAGVSQSPSNKVTEKGKDVELRCDPISGHTALYWYRQSLGQGLEFLIYFQGNSAPDKSGLPSDRFSAERTGGSVSTLTIQRTQQEDSAVYLCASSLVASGGADTQYFGPGTRLTVL.

The chain links TRBV19 to TRBJ1-5; TRBD1 aligns across 7 bases. V was clipped by 7 bases and J by 3 bases; unmatched bases: 6. Germline assignment: CDR1 LNHDA and CDR2 SQIVND (reference sequence). The CDR3 has 14 amino acids. The CDR3: CASNGDRVNQPQHF. CDR3 DNA: TGTGCCAGTAACGGTGACAGGGTCAATCAGCCCCAGCATTTT.

This clone was counted only a few times. CDR3 residues: CASSQDIVSGGQGAEGYTF. The CDR3 nucleotides are TGTGCCAGCAGCCAAGATATCGTTTCCGGGGGACAGGGGGCGGAAGGCTACACCTTC. This chain uses TRBV4-2 with TRBJ1-2; TRBD1 matches at 12 bases. V shed 0 bases, J shed 8 bases, and the junction held 16 bases outside the gene matches. The length of the CDR3 is 19 residues. Germline CDR1 and CDR2: LGHNA and YNFKEQ.

The chain carries TRBV30 and TRBJ1-2; a possible D gene is TRBD1 (5 bases). V lost 4 bases and J 6 bases, leaving 21 bases between the germline ends. The V gene's germline CDR1 is GTSNPN and CDR2 SVGIG (reference sequence). The CDR3 has 15 amino acids. CDR3 region: CAWISAKGRENGYTF. The DNA of the CDR3 is TGTGCCTGGATTTCCGCGAAGGGGAGGGAAAATGGCTACACCTTC.

This clone was counted a few times. This chain connects TRBV7-9 to TRBJ2-1, with D maybe TRBD2 (5 bases). The germline V gene encodes CDR1 SEHNR and CDR2 FQNEAQ (reference sequence). This CDR3 region has 15 residues. Trimming stripped 5 bases from V and 0 bases from J, with 11 bases between. Written as DNA, the CDR3 is TGTGCCAGCAGCCCCCCGGGGAGCTCCTACAATGAGCAGTTCTTC. Translating it yields CASSPPGSSYNEQFF.

In its sample, this clone was seen a few times. The rearrangement links TRBV5-6 to TRBJ1-2; weak D call: TRBD1 (5 bases). The length of the CDR3 is 15 residues. V dropped 0 bases and J dropped 5 bases, with 14 bases sitting between them. The germline CDR1 and CDR2 sequences are SGHDT and YYEEEE. The DNA for the CDR3 is TGTGCCAGCAGCTTGGGAGCGGCCGGGGCTTATGGCTACACCTTC. Its translation: CASSLGAAGAYGYTF. The variable domain in full, completed from reference TRBV5-6 and TRBJ1-2, reads DAGVTQSPTHLIKTRGQQVTLRCSPKSGHDTVSWYQQALGQGPQFIFQYYEEEERQRGNFPDRFSGHQFPNYSSELNVNALLLGDSALYLCASSLGAAGAYGYTFGSGTRLTVV.

This clone was counted between two and nine times. CDR3 coding DNA: TGTGCCAGCAGTCGGACTAACTACAATGAGCAGTTCTTC. Protein sequence: CASSRTNYNEQFF. This chain links TRBV2 with TRBJ2-1; D possibly corresponds to TRBD2 (6 bases). The length of the CDR3 is 13 residues. The V gene's germline CDR1 is SNHLY and CDR2 FYNNEI. V dropped 5 bases and J dropped 3 bases, with 8 bases sitting between them.

This clone has only a few counts. The rearrangement uses TRBV10-3 and TRBJ1-2, with TRBD1 matching over 7 bases. The V gene's germline CDR1 is ENHRY and CDR2 SYGVKD. The CDR3 has 16 amino acids. The J segment lost 5 bases and the V segment lost 0 bases, leaving 9 bases of the junction unmatched. CDR3 in amino acids: CAISESTGSSSYGYTF. DNA of the CDR3: TGTGCCATCAGTGAGTCGACAGGGTCATCTTCTTATGGCTACACCTTC.

The chain's CDR3 is CASSPTGGEGYGYTF. The CDR3 DNA is TGTGCCAGCAGTCCGACAGGGGGAGAGGGCTATGGCTACACCTTC. V and J are TRBV6-5 and TRBJ1-2; 9 nucleotides match TRBD1. The ends lost 5 bases at V and 4 bases at J; junction bases unmatched: 8. The CDR3 extends over 15 amino acids. Germline V gives CDR1 MNHEY, CDR2 SVGAGI.

Details on this clone: A clone one base away is much larger, so this may be a read error. The same CDR3 arises from other DNA sequences in this sample as well. The rearrangement joins TRBV28 to TRBJ2-3; D ambiguous. Trimming removed 6 bases at V and 3 bases at J, with 4 bases between. Germline assignment: CDR1 MDHEN and CDR2 SYDVKM. The CDR3 loop spans 11 amino acids. The CDR3 nucleotides are TGTGCCAGCAGCCCTACAGATACGCAGTATTTT. Protein: CASSPTDTQYF.

The chain uses TRBV5-1 and TRBJ1-1; TRBD1 might be the D (6 bases). V was trimmed by 6 bases and J by 0 bases, leaving 9 bases between them. The CDR3 is 13 residues long. CDR1 is SGHRS, CDR2 YFSETQ, per germline. In DNA form, the CDR3 reads TGCGCCAGCACCGGACAGATGAACACTGAAGCTTTCTTT. It is translated as CASTGQMNTEAFF. The whole variable domain, filled in from reference TRBV5-1 and TRBJ1-1, reads KAGVTQTPRYLIKTRGQQVTLSCSPISGHRSVSWYQQTPGQGLQFLFEYFSETQRNKGNFPGRFSGRQFSNSRSEMNVSTLELGDSALYLCASTGQMNTEAFFGQGTRLTVV.

This clone was counted between two and nine times. The chain has TRBV2 and TRBJ2-7, with D perhaps matching TRBD1 (6 bases). The germline gives CDR1 SNHLY, CDR2 FYNNEI. V lost 4 bases to trimming and J lost 1 base, with 8 bases between them. The CDR3 sequence is 13 residues long. The CDR3 spells CASSGTVSYEQYF. As DNA, the CDR3 is TGTGCCAGCAGTGGGACAGTTTCCTACGAGCAGTACTTC.

The chain combines TRBV10-3 with TRBJ1-1; D is perhaps TRBD1 (5 bases). The CDR3 spans 15 residues. Per germline, CDR1 ENHRY and CDR2 SYGVKD. The V end lost 3 bases, the J end lost 0 bases, and 11 bases lay between the germline ends. CDR3 bases: TGTGCCATCAGTGAATTGGGGGGTATGAACACTGAAGCTTTCTTT. Residues: CAISELGGMNTEAFF.

This clone turned up a few times. The chain employs TRBV18 and TRBJ2-6, with D possibly being TRBD1 (6 bases). The CDR3 contains 15 residues. With 1 base removed from V and 2 bases from J, the gap between germline ends came to 6 bases. The germline CDR1 and CDR2 sequences are KGHSH and LQKENI. The CDR3 loop is CASSPRTAGANVLTF. The CDR3 DNA sequence: TGTGCCAGCTCACCACGGACAGCTGGGGCCAACGTCCTGACTTTC.